The source of this T cell receptor beta chain is a study of shared clonotypes between healthy human individuals (TCRdb year 2020). Regarding the research as a whole: The cohort comprised two women and a few men aged 18 to 49 years. Each donor's leukapheresis produced roughly between about 0.9 and 9.5 billion PBMCs. Different laboratories and diverse techniques were used to prepare libraries and sequence TCR repertoires, to increase sequencing depth and limit assay-specific biases. The study deeply sequenced blood TCR repertoires of five healthy adults to estimate repertoire size and the extent of clonotype sharing between individuals. Per donor, three plates each were used for CD4 naive and CD4 memory, two for CD8 naive, and one for CD8 memory.

A remark on this clone: Its antigen is currently not known. There are no base qualities to consult, and no much larger clone falls within one base.

V loses 6 bases of germline sequence and J loses 7 bases, and the interval between the two ends is 15 bases. The CDR3 holds 13 amino acids from the cysteine to the phenylalanine. Left in the record is the CDR3 DNA by itself, 39 bases read in frame from the first base. The germline V gene yields MDHEN for CDR1 and SYDVKM for CDR2. TCR CDR3 regions were amplified from genomic DNA by multiplex PCR using the deep immunoSEQ assay. Extracted genomic DNA from each cell subset was distributed evenly across all wells of several immunoSEQ 96-well plates, and each plate was treated as a replicate. For sorted subsets, 200 to 250 ng of genomic DNA, equivalent to around 31,000 T cell genomes, went into each replicate PCR. Purified libraries were measured with a Qubit 3.0 fluorometer, size-checked on a Bioanalyzer 2100, and measured again with the KAPA Library Quantification kit. Each immunoSEQ 96-well plate was sequenced on its own single-read 150-cycle Illumina NextSeq 550 flow cell. The authors' pipeline ran thus. Because the immunoSEQ output held only junctional sequences and lacked quality scores, the filtering could not match the filtering applied to full-length reads. Sequences were annotated with PyIR, a Python wrapper for IgBLAST v1.9, and V/J genes and CDR3 were assigned using IMGT germline references. Reads were filtered out if the reads had weak V/J assignments (E-value above 1e-6), no CDR3, stop codons, out-of-frame junctions, or ambiguous translated residues. V3J clonotypes were defined as sequences sharing an identical inferred V gene, J gene, and CDR3 amino acid sequence. Percentage overlap between repertoires was calculated by dividing the number of shared unique clonotypes by the size of the smaller repertoire. RTK rarefaction, the Chao1 estimator, and Recon v2.1 estimates of unobserved clonotypes were used to assess repertoire richness. Generation probabilities were computed with OLGA for all TCRbeta clonotypes obtained by the gDNA method from a handful of donors. TCRdb re-hosts the immuneACCESS table, in-frame sequences only. Its copies lack some clones; in the studies checked, an unresolved V gene accounts for under half of them, and the cause for the rest is not known. D and trimming come from the DNA, and the V and J calls and clone size come from that table. Counted in this sample were 650,000 to 700,000 clones; about 90% of them appeared once. 34% of the sample rests with the top ten.

Healthy HIV-negative adults with no recently reported acute infections or vaccinations were included as donors. All donors were Caucasian adults living in Nashville, Tennessee, USA. CD8 memory samples combined magnetically selected CD45RO+ cells with CCR7-negative CD45RA+ effector memory (TemRA) cells. Blood was collected by leukapheresis, and PBMCs were isolated by Ficoll-Histopaque density gradient centrifugation and then cryopreserved in liquid nitrogen vapor phase. Purity and quantity of every magnetically sorted T cell population were checked by analytical flow cytometry. Genomic DNA was isolated from every sorted fraction and measured by UV absorbance on a Nanodrop 2000c. General study outcomes and caveats: Sampling was restricted to blood, and TCR repertoires in tissues likely differ from the TCR repertoires found in blood. Because the study included only a small number of donors, the genetic and exposure-history diversity represented was limited. When a handful of donors were compared, the shared fraction of clonotypes was about 5.2% for naive CD4, approximately 3.3% for naive CD8, roughly 2.5% for memory CD4, and roughly 0.43% for memory CD8. Rarefaction of sorted-subset datasets indicated incomplete sequencing despite the large sequencing depth. Pairwise subsampling indicated that sequencing depth was expected to affect the degree of clonotype sharing among donors. Higher generation probabilities were observed for clonotypes shared by all four sorted-subset donors than for non-shared clonotypes. Larger estimated clonotype richness was generally found for naive subsets than for memory subsets.

The V gene is TRBV28 and the J gene is TRBJ1-2; the D gene is possibly TRBD1, with 6 bases matching. This receptor was obtained from a man between 18 and 35 years old in good health. Some clones in this sample may be carry-over from other donors' samples. Material for sequencing was memory CD8+ T cells from PBMCs. The cell subset or site label, read with the paper, signifies: CD45RO+ cells pooled with CCR7-negative TemRA cells. The bases are TGTGCCAGCAGATTAACAGGGTCCTCTGGCTACACCTTC. Its translation reads: CASRLTGSSGYTF.